Listed here are 5 T cell receptor beta chains from one sample, sequenced in a study of blood T cell repertoires in COVID-19. The assay was immunoSEQ multiplex PCR, and TCRdb's table has in-frame clones only and misses some. The sample shows under 250,000 clones, about 85% of them seen only once. Sequenced: peripheral blood. These receptors originate from a man aged 18 to 29 with active or convalescent COVID-19.

J is TRBJ2-2 and V is TRBV5-1, with 15 positions matching TRBD2. V lost 4 bases and J lost 6; bases outside the gene matches: 1. The CDR3 length is 15 residues. Looked up from germline, CDR1 is SGHRS and CDR2 is YFSETQ. The CDR3 loop is CASSGLAGGPGELFF. The CDR3 coding sequence is TGCGCCAGCAGCGGACTAGCGGGGGGGCCCGGGGAGCTGTTTTTT.

This sequence joins TRBV6-2 or TRBV6-3 and TRBJ2-5, with D unclear. Trimming stripped 0 bases from V and 2 bases from J, with 7 bases between. CDR1 and CDR2 from the germline V gene are MNHEY and SVGEGT. This CDR3 contains 14 residues. The CDR3 reads CASSYSRWQETQYF. DNA of the CDR3: TGTGCCAGCAGTTACTCGCGATGGCAAGAGACCCAGTACTTC.

J is TRBJ2-2 and V is TRBV18; D might be TRBD1 (6 bases). V lost 4 bases to trimming and J lost 1 base, with 10 bases between them. The germline CDR1 and CDR2 sequences are KGHSH and LQKENI. CDR3 length equals 15 residues. In DNA, the CDR3 is TGTGCCAGCTCACTTAAGGACAGGAACACCGGGGAGCTGTTTTTT. It codes for CASSLKDRNTGELFF.

This rearrangement joins TRBV4-3 to TRBJ1-4, with 8 bases identical to TRBD1. The ends lost 4 bases at V and 7 bases at J; junction bases unmatched: 5. CDR1 and CDR2 (germline): LGHNA, YSLEER. The CDR3 length is 14 residues. The chain's CDR3 is CASSPGQGGEKLFF. DNA of the CDR3: TGCGCCAGCAGCCCAGGACAGGGCGGTGAAAAACTGTTTTTT.

This clone was detected only once. The genes are TRBV14 and TRBJ1-2; D is perhaps TRBD1 (5 bases). The germline V gene has CDR1 SGHDN and CDR2 FVKESK. The length of the CDR3 is 16 residues. The V and J ends lost 0 bases and 0 bases respectively, with 11 bases between them. The CDR3 nucleotides are TGTGCCAGCAGCCAAGATGACAGCCATTCTAACTATGGCTACACCTTC. It yields the protein CASSQDDSHSNYGYTF.